These 20 T cell receptor beta chains were all obtained from the same sample, sequenced in a study of blood T cell repertoires in COVID-19. Data came from immunoSEQ multiplex PCR; TCRdb stores just in-frame clones and leaves some out. The table includes 95,000 to 150,000 clones, about four fifths detected once. Sequencing was carried out using peripheral blood. The receptors were sampled from a woman in her 70s with acute or convalescent COVID-19.

The chain is built from TRBV30 and TRBJ2-1, with D perhaps TRBD2 (5 bases). The length of the CDR3 is 12 residues. CDR1 and CDR2 (germline): GTSNPN, SVGIG (reference sequence). Between the trimmed V and J ends, which lost 5 bases and 6 bases, there was a span of 11 bases. The CDR3 nucleotides read TGTGCCTGGGAGGGTGCCAGCAATGAGCAGTTCTTC. Residues: CAWEGASNEQFF.

The chain has TRBV7-2 and TRBJ1-2; 7 nucleotides agree with TRBD1. The germline V gene encodes CDR1 SGHTA and CDR2 FQGNSA. Trimming removed 4 bases from V and 7 bases from J; junction bases left unmatched: 12. The CDR3 has 15 residues. The CDR3 DNA follows: TGTGCCAGCAGCTCCCGACAGGGACACTCGTTTGGCTACACCTTC. It specifies CASSSRQGHSFGYTF.

This chain joins TRBV5-4 and TRBJ1-1; 7 bases fit TRBD1. V lost 0 bases to trimming and J lost 7 bases; unmatched junction nucleotides: 9. From germline, CDR1 is SGHNT and CDR2 YYREEE (reference sequence). CDR3 size: 15 residues. The CDR3 here is CASSLEDRLGREAFF. The CDR3 coding sequence is TGTGCCAGCAGCTTGGAGGACAGGCTCGGTCGTGAAGCTTTCTTT.

As DNA, the CDR3 is TGTGCCAGCAGCTCCGGGACAGGGGGCTATGGCTACACCTTC. The encoded protein is CASSSGTGGYGYTF. The chain recombines TRBV5-6 with TRBJ1-2, with 11 positions matching TRBD1. From germline, CDR1 is SGHDT and CDR2 YYEEEE. CDR3 size: 14 residues. The V and J ends lost 3 bases and 4 bases, in that order; junction bases with no gene match: 2.

The rearrangement joins TRBV6-1 to TRBJ1-1; 9 bases align to TRBD1. The V segment lost 2 bases and the J segment 3 bases; nucleotides outside the gene matches: 4. The CDR3 has 15 amino acids. The germline V gene encodes CDR1 MNHNS and CDR2 SASEGT. The CDR3 protein is CASSEFDRGYTEAFF. CDR3 in DNA: TGTGCCAGCAGTGAATTCGACAGGGGGTACACTGAAGCTTTCTTT.

In regard to this clone: Different DNA sequences within this sample yield the same CDR3. This chain connects TRBV4-3 to TRBJ2-5; 7 bases map to TRBD2. Germline assignment: CDR1 LGHNA and CDR2 YSLEER. V shed 1 base, J shed 4 bases, and the junction held 6 bases outside the gene matches. The CDR3 covers 15 residues. This chain's CDR3 is CASSQGGEGGETQYF. The CDR3 nucleotides read TGCGCCAGCAGCCAAGGTGGGGAGGGCGGAGAGACCCAGTACTTC.

This clone was detected only a few times. The rearrangement links TRBV11-3 to TRBJ2-3; 7 bases agree with TRBD2. This CDR3 has 16 amino acids. The V segment lost 1 base and the J segment 2 bases; nucleotides outside the gene matches: 6. Per the germline V gene, CDR1 is SGHNT and CDR2 is YENEEA. CDR3 bases: TGTGCCAGCAGCTTAGGCTCTAGCGGCGCCACAGATACGCAGTATTTT. This translates into CASSLGSSGATDTQYF.

The V gene is TRBV24-1, the J gene TRBJ1-1; no clear D gene. The CDR3 length is 13 residues. Trimming shortened V by 7 bases and J by 0 bases, and 8 bases separated the two germline ends. Germline CDR1 reads KGHDR; CDR2 reads SFDVKD. CDR3 sequence reads: CATRNEMNTEAFF. CDR3 in DNA: TGTGCCACCAGAAACGAGATGAACACTGAAGCTTTCTTT.

V is TRBV10-3 and J is TRBJ2-1, with D perhaps matching TRBD2 (7 bases). V was pared by 6 bases and J by 6 bases, with 12 bases between. Germline V CDR1 and CDR2: ENHRY, SYGVKD. The CDR3 contains 13 residues. In nucleotides, the CDR3 is TGTGCCATCAGGAGTGGGGGGGCCAATGAGCAGTTCTTC. This sequence encodes CAIRSGGANEQFF.

The V call is TRBV20-1, the J call TRBJ1-5, with D unclear. The CDR3 sequence is 12 residues long. Germline assignment: CDR1 DFQATT and CDR2 SNEGSKA (reference sequence). Trimming cost V 3 bases and J 16 bases, with 19 bases left between them. CDR3 in amino acids: CSASRDLGSQHF. In DNA, the CDR3 is TGCAGTGCTAGTCGCGACCTCGGGTCTCAACATTTT.

The chain carries TRBV5-1 and TRBJ1-2, with 9 bases aligning to TRBD1. This CDR3 has 15 amino acids. V shed 1 base, J shed 2 bases, and the junction held 3 bases outside the gene matches. Germline loops: CDR1 SGHRS, CDR2 YFSETQ. The DNA of the CDR3 is TGCGCCAGCAGCTTGTCCGGGACAGGGAACTATGGCTACACCTTC. Its protein is CASSLSGTGNYGYTF.

V and J are TRBV7-7 and TRBJ2-1; 9 positions agree with TRBD2. V lost 6 bases, J lost 6 bases, and 12 bases stayed unmatched. CDR1 SSHAT and CDR2 FNYEAQ come from the germline V gene (reference sequence). The CDR3 runs to 16 residues. CDR3 nucleotides: TGTGCCAGCAGTCCAAACTTAGCGGGAGCCGGCAATGAGCAGTTCTTC. It encodes CASSPNLAGAGNEQFF.

This clone came up a few times. The genes are TRBV5-4 and TRBJ2-1; D possibly corresponds to TRBD2 (5 bases). Trimming took 5 bases from V and 5 from J, leaving 14 bases between them. This CDR3 spans 14 amino acids. Per germline, CDR1 SGHNT and CDR2 YYREEE (reference sequence). CDR3 region: CASSPTSTNNEQFF. DNA of the CDR3: TGTGCCAGCAGTCCTACTAGTACAAACAATGAGCAGTTCTTC.

As concerns this clone: A much larger clonotype is one base distant, so this may be a read error. The V call is TRBV7-9, the J call TRBJ1-1, with D maybe TRBD1 (6 bases). Germline lookup yields CDR1 SEHNR and CDR2 FQNEAQ (reference sequence). V lost 1 base, J lost 0 bases, and 6 bases lay in between. The CDR3 covers 14 residues. CDR3 sequence: CASSLDRVNTEAFF. The CDR3 DNA reads TGTGCCAGCAGCTTAGACAGGGTGAACACTGAAGCTTTCTTT.

The chain combines TRBV11-3 with TRBJ2-5, with D possibly matching TRBD2 (5 bases). Trimming left V 5 bases short and J 2 bases short, with 12 bases between. Looked up from germline, CDR1 is SGHNT and CDR2 is YENEEA. This CDR3 comprises 14 residues. CDR3 nucleotide sequence: TGTGCCAGCAGCGCCTACCGGGAACAAGAGACCCAGTACTTC. As protein: CASSAYREQETQYF.

This sequence joins TRBV27 and TRBJ1-1; no definite D call. This CDR3 contains 14 residues. Trimming pared 2 bases from V and 4 bases from J, leaving 11 bases between. The germline V gene has CDR1 MNHEY and CDR2 SMNVEV (reference sequence). The CDR3 spells CASSLGGRGTEAFF. As DNA, the CDR3 is TGTGCCAGCAGTTTAGGAGGGCGCGGCACTGAAGCTTTCTTT.

V gene TRBV6-6 combines with J gene TRBJ2-7, with D possibly matching TRBD2 (6 bases). Germline assignment: CDR1 MNHNY and CDR2 SVGAGI (reference sequence). The V end was cut by 3 bases, the J end by 0 bases, with 9 bases between. The CDR3 contains 14 residues. CDR3 amino acids: CASSYLGGSYEQYV. CDR3 nucleotides: TGTGCCAGCAGTTATCTCGGGGGCTCCTACGAGCAGTACGTC.

The rearrangement links TRBV24-1 to TRBJ2-5; D uncertain. The CDR3 runs 15 residues. Germline CDR1 reads KGHDR; CDR2 reads SFDVKD. Trimming pared 10 bases from V and 0 bases from J, leaving 17 bases between. CDR3 DNA: TGTGCCACTGATCAAGGTCGAGCGTACCAAGAGACCCAGTACTTC. Amino acids: CATDQGRAYQETQYF.

This sequence joins TRBV6-1 and TRBJ2-5, with D possibly being TRBD2 (7 bases). The CDR3 runs to 14 residues. V was cut by 8 bases and J by 7 bases, with 20 bases left in between. Germline-derived CDR1 and CDR2 are MNHNS and SASEGT. The chain's CDR3 is CASLKGGTGLTQYF. The CDR3 DNA is TGTGCCAGCCTAAAGGGGGGGACGGGGTTGACCCAGTACTTC.

This clone came up once. The rearrangement uses TRBV27 and TRBJ2-7; 8 positions match TRBD1. V gave up 5 bases and J gave up 2 bases; unmatched junction bases: 8. This CDR3 comprises 15 residues. The germline V gene has CDR1 MNHEY and CDR2 SMNVEV (reference sequence). The CDR3: CASSPRTGPPYEQYF. Here the CDR3 DNA reads TGTGCCAGCAGTCCCCGGACAGGGCCACCCTACGAGCAGTACTTC.